Listed below are T cell receptor beta chains from one sample, sequenced in a study of early T cells in non-severe SARS-CoV-2 infection. Using its own MiXCR run on the 5' RACE reads, TCRdb lists one record per CDR3 protein. In the table there are approximately 67,000 distinct CDR3 sequences, around a tenth of which are singletons. Sequencing used whole blood. These receptors were taken from an adult who was a healthcare worker with PCR-confirmed SARS-CoV-2 infection or an uninfected control (not recorded which). Both conserved end residues are part of each CDR3. A D gene is named only where the DNA matches it firmly. The size field is filled for only some rows; it gives once, few, many or a size class.

D gene,J gene,clone size,V gene,CDR3 protein,CDR3 DNA
NA,TRBJ2-1,many,TRBV7-9,CASSPGDRENNEQFF,TGTGCCAGCAGCCCGGGGGACAGAGAAAACAATGAGCAGTTCTTC
NA,TRBJ2-2,NA,TRBV28,CASTSRGQGTGELFF,TGTGCCAGCACCTCCCGGGGGCAGGGCACCGGGGAGCTGTTTTTT
NA,TRBJ2-7,NA,TRBV29-1,CSVGRRGNGDEQYF,TGCAGCGTTGGCCGGAGGGGGAACGGGGACGAGCAGTACTTC
NA,TRBJ2-7,many,TRBV11-2,CASSLVLPGWSSSYEQYF,TGTGCCAGCAGCTTAGTTCTGCCCGGCTGGTCCAGCTCCTACGAGCAGTACTTC
TRBD1,TRBJ1-2,many,TRBV5-4,CASSSGQGPSHYGYTF,TGTGCCAGCAGCTCGGGACAGGGTCCATCCCACTATGGCTACACCTTC
NA,TRBJ2-7,medium-sized,TRBV20-1,CSARDGGDSLLQYF,TGCAGTGCTAGAGATGGCGGGGACAGCCTACTGCAGTACTTC
NA,TRBJ2-2,many,TRBV20-1,CSAEEGRATGELFF,TGCAGTGCTGAAGAGGGCAGGGCCACCGGGGAGCTGTTTTTT
NA,TRBJ2-3,NA,TRBV6-5,CASSYSGRSTDTQYF,TGTGCCAGCAGTTACTCGGGGCGCAGCACAGATACGCAGTATTTT
NA,TRBJ1-3,NA,TRBV11-2,CASSSHRDPGNTIYF,TGTGCCAGCAGCTCGCACAGGGACCCTGGAAACACCATATATTTT
TRBD1,TRBJ1-1,NA,TRBV18,CASSPRDRPPKAFF,TGTGCCAGCTCACCCCGGGACAGGCCCCCGAAAGCTTTCTTT
NA,TRBJ2-5,many,TRBV11-2,CASSPRRGETQYF,TGTGCCAGCAGCCCCCGTCGGGGAGAGACCCAGTACTTC
TRBD2,TRBJ2-5,many,TRBV11-3,CASSLGGSGKTQYF,TGTGCCAGCAGCTTGGGAGGGAGCGGGAAGACCCAGTACTTC
TRBD1,TRBJ1-2,many,TRBV30,CAWRTGIYGYTF,TGTGCCTGGCGGACAGGGATCTATGGCTACACCTTC
NA,TRBJ2-3,many,TRBV29-1,CSVDSGAGTQYF,TGCAGCGTCGACTCGGGTGCCGGGACGCAGTATTTT
NA,TRBJ2-7,many,TRBV6-2/TRBV6-3,CASSYDSTYYEQYF,TGTGCCAGCAGTTACGACAGTACTTATTACGAGCAGTACTTC
NA,TRBJ2-2,NA,TRBV3-1,CASSQVTGIAGELFF,TGTGCCAGCAGCCAAGTTACGGGAATAGCCGGGGAGCTGTTTTTT
TRBD2,TRBJ2-3,NA,TRBV29-1,CSVDALAGITDTQYF,TGCAGCGTTGACGCCCTAGCGGGGATAACAGATACGCAGTATTTT
NA,TRBJ2-7,many,TRBV6-1,CASSWDSSPYEQYF,TGTGCCAGCAGTTGGGACTCGAGTCCCTACGAGCAGTACTTC
NA,TRBJ2-3,many,TRBV7-3,CASSLLSSVPTDTQYF,TGTGCCAGCAGCCTTCTAAGTTCGGTACCTACAGATACGCAGTATTTT
NA,TRBJ2-2,many,TRBV7-3,CASSSDASTGELFF,TGTGCCAGCAGCTCGGACGCAAGCACCGGGGAGCTGTTTTTT
NA,TRBJ2-1,many,TRBV5-4,CASTPQYGNEQFF,TGTGCCAGCACTCCCCAGTATGGCAATGAGCAGTTCTTC
TRBD1,TRBJ1-1,many,TRBV9,CASSGDSMNTEAFF,TGTGCCAGCAGCGGGGACAGTATGAACACTGAAGCTTTCTTT
NA,TRBJ1-3,few,TRBV9,CASSVGRVSAVGNTIYF,TGTGCCAGCAGCGTAGGACGGGTTAGTGCCGTCGGAAACACCATATATTTT
NA,TRBJ1-2,NA,TRBV2,CASSEGAGSYYGYTF,TGTGCCAGCAGTGAAGGGGCGGGAAGCTACTATGGCTACACCTTC
TRBD1,TRBJ2-2,many,TRBV3-1,CASSRVHGQGTGELFF,TGTGCCAGCAGCCGGGTCCATGGACAGGGTACCGGGGAGCTGTTTTTT
NA,TRBJ1-2,many,TRBV29-1,CSVDSTGSNGYTF,TGCAGCGTTGACTCGACAGGTTCAAATGGCTACACCTTC
NA,TRBJ1-1,many,TRBV20-1,CSARTERGVLGTEAFF,TGCAGTGCTAGGACCGAGCGGGGGGTCTTGGGCACTGAAGCTTTCTTT
NA,TRBJ2-7,many,TRBV21-1,CASMRPGRGFYEQYF,TGTGCCAGCATGAGACCGGGGAGAGGGTTTTACGAGCAGTACTTC
NA,TRBJ2-1,many,TRBV12-3/TRBV12-4,CASSSPREQFF,TGTGCCAGCAGTTCCCCGAGGGAGCAGTTCTTC
NA,TRBJ1-1,few,TRBV19,CASSMREYTEAFF,TGTGCCAGTAGTATGAGGGAGTACACTGAAGCTTTCTTT
TRBD1,TRBJ1-1,many,TRBV7-9,CASSPLDRDTEAFF,TGTGCCAGCAGCCCATTGGACAGGGACACTGAAGCTTTCTTT
NA,TRBJ2-3,many,TRBV5-6,CASSSAGTGIVTQYF,TGTGCCAGCAGTTCAGCTGGGACCGGAATTGTTACGCAGTATTTT
NA,TRBJ2-5,many,TRBV11-2,CASSTPRALAYQETQYF,TGTGCCAGCAGCACTCCCCGTGCGTTAGCGTACCAAGAGACCCAGTACTTC
TRBD1,TRBJ1-2,few,TRBV29-1,CSVPPSGTGDYGYTF,TGCAGCGTCCCCCCCTCCGGGACAGGGGACTATGGCTACACCTTC
TRBD1,TRBJ2-7,NA,TRBV20-1,CSAPTGTGGRVEQYF,TGCAGTGCCCCGACCGGGACAGGGGGGCGAGTTGAGCAGTACTTC
NA,TRBJ1-5,once,TRBV24-1,CATSDFGQLINQPQHF,TGTGCCACCAGTGACTTCGGACAGCTAATCAATCAGCCCCAGCATTTT
TRBD1,TRBJ1-5,many,TRBV6-1,CASSELKGALQPQHF,TGTGCCAGCAGTGAATTAAAGGGGGCACTTCAGCCCCAGCATTTT
TRBD1,TRBJ2-7,many,TRBV20-1,CSATDDRGPSYEQYF,TGCAGTGCTACCGACGACAGGGGACCTTCCTACGAGCAGTACTTC
NA,TRBJ1-1,many,TRBV20-1,CSAEKRGMNTEAFF,TGCAGTGCTGAAAAAAGGGGGATGAACACTGAAGCTTTCTTT
TRBD2,TRBJ2-7,many,TRBV12-3/TRBV12-4,CASSLGSGGAYEQYF,TGTGCCAGCAGCCTGGGTAGCGGGGGTGCCTACGAGCAGTACTTC
NA,TRBJ1-6,few,TRBV3-1,CASSQGTSYYNSPLHF,TGTGCCAGCAGCCAAGGGACCTCGTACTATAATTCACCCCTCCACTTT
TRBD1,TRBJ2-1,many,TRBV5-1,CASSLGDSSYNEQFF,TGCGCCAGCAGCTTGGGGGACAGCTCCTACAATGAGCAGTTCTTC
NA,TRBJ2-7,many,TRBV18,CASSPSGPGHPNYEQYF,TGTGCCAGCTCACCATCGGGGCCAGGCCACCCGAACTACGAGCAGTACTTC
TRBD2,TRBJ2-2,NA,TRBV7-3,CASSLRSGGLRTELFF,TGTGCCAGCAGCTTACGGAGCGGGGGGCTACGGACGGAGCTGTTTTTT
NA,TRBJ1-1,few,TRBV12-3/TRBV12-4,CASTQRTGPQNTEAFF,TGTGCCAGCACTCAGCGTACGGGGCCCCAGAACACTGAAGCTTTCTTT
NA,TRBJ2-3,many,TRBV6-4,CASSGTATDTQYF,TGTGCCAGCAGTGGGACAGCCACAGATACGCAGTATTTT
NA,TRBJ2-5,NA,TRBV19,CASSIGQKETQYF,TGTGCCAGTAGTATTGGACAGAAAGAGACCCAGTACTTC
TRBD2,TRBJ2-1,many,TRBV20-1,CSLQGGRAYNEQFF,TGCAGCCTTCAGGGCGGGAGGGCGTACAATGAGCAGTTCTTC
TRBD2,TRBJ2-1,many,TRBV11-3,CASKYSGSSYNEQFF,TGTGCCAGCAAATATAGCGGGAGCTCCTACAATGAGCAGTTCTTC
NA,TRBJ2-3,NA,TRBV20-1,CSAKGTTDTQYF,TGCAGTGCCAAAGGGACCACAGATACGCAGTATTTT